The 2 T cell receptor beta chains below were found in one sample sequenced in a study of blood T cell repertoires in COVID-19. Some clones are missing from TCRdb's copy, which holds only in-frame ones; the method was immunoSEQ multiplex PCR. The sample holds hundreds of thousands of clones, 80% to 85% seen once. Sequencing used peripheral blood. Receptors were obtained from a man aged 35-49 years with acute or convalescent COVID-19.

This chain joins TRBV25-1 and TRBJ1-4; D remains unclear. Germline V CDR1 and CDR2: MGHDK, SYGVNS. This CDR3 region has 15 residues. V was trimmed by 6 bases and J by 5 bases, leaving 16 bases between them. The CDR3 is CASRSAGSENEKLFF. The CDR3 DNA is TGTGCCAGCAGGTCCGCCGGGAGTGAAAATGAAAAACTGTTTTTT. Full variable domain (missing parts from reference TRBV25-1 and TRBJ1-4): EADIYQTPRYLVIGTGKKITLECSQTMGHDKMYWYQQDPGMELHLIHYSYGVNSTEKGDLSSESTVSRIRTEHFPLTLESARPSHTSQYLCASRSAGSENEKLFFGSGTQLSVL.

The rearrangement links TRBV3-1 (or the pseudogene TRBV3-2) to TRBJ2-1; 8 bases agree with TRBD2. The CDR3 runs to 16 residues. Trimming removed 1 base from V and 6 bases from J; junction bases left unmatched: 8. Looked up from germline, CDR1 is LGHDT and CDR2 is YNNKEL (reference sequence). The CDR3 nucleotides read TGTGCCAGCAGCCAAGTCCGGACTAGCCCCCCCAATGAGCAGTTCTTC. This translates into CASSQVRTSPPNEQFF.